This TCR beta chain was documented in a study of cytotoxic CD8 clonotypes in ibrutinib-treated CLL. Trimming took 5 bases from V and 1 from J, leaving 11 bases between them. CDR3 length equals 14 residues. In germline, CDR1 is MNHEY, CDR2 SVGAGI. The table came from immunoSEQ multiplex PCR; TCRdb's copy has only in-frame clones and leaves some out. Here the sample spans some 200,000 clones, over 60% being singletons. Genomic DNA in an amount of around 2 micrograms was extracted from cryopreserved PBMCs and used for the preparation of TCR beta libraries. This specimen consisted of PBMCs, obtained after 24 months of ibrutinib treatment. The V and J genes are TRBV6-5 and TRBJ1-1; tentative D call: TRBD1 (5 bases). The receptor was isolated from a human donor with chronic lymphocytic leukemia. The CDR3 sequence: CASSPDSRNTEAFF. The CDR3 bases are TGTGCCAGCAGTCCCGACAGCAGGAACACTGAAGCTTTCTTT.